The T cell receptor (beta chain) under discussion was sequenced for a study of shared clonotypes between healthy human individuals. V lost 7 bases and J lost 4, with 11 bases in between. Germline CDR1 LNHDA, CDR2 SQIVND (reference sequence). This CDR3 has 13 amino acids. Profiled with immunoSEQ multiplex PCR; TCRdb holds only in-frame clones, not every one. This sample yields about half a million clones, of which roughly 80% are seen a single time; more than 9.5% belongs to the top ten. Findings and caveats of the study: Apart from blood, nothing was sampled; tissue repertoires likely differ.

About this clone itself: Its antigen is unidentified.

This TCR came from a middle-aged woman in good health. Some clones in this sample may be carry-over from other donors' samples. Specimen: PBMCs. The chain combines TRBV19 with TRBJ1-5; D is possibly TRBD1 (6 bases). CDR3 in DNA: TGTGCCAGTACCAACAGGGAGAATCAGCCCCAGCATTTT. The encoded protein is CASTNRENQPQHF.